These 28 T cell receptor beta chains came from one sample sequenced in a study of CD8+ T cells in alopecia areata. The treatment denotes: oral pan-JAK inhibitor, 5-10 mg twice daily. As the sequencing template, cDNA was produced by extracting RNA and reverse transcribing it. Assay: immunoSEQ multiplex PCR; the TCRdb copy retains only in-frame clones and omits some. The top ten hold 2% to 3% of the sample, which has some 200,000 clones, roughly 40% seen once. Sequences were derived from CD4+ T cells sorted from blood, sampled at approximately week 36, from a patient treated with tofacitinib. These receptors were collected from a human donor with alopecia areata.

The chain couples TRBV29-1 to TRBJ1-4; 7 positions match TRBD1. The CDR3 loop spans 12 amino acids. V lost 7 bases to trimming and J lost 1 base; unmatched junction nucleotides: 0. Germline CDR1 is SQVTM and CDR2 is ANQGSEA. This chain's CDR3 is CSGQGTNEKLFF. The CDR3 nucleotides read TGCAGCGGACAGGGAACTAATGAAAAACTGTTTTTT. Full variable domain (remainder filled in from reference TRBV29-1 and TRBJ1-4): SAVISQKPSRDICQRGTSLTIQCQVDSQVTMMFWYRQQPGQSLTLIATANQGSEATYESGFVIDKFPISRPNLTFSTLTVSNMSPEDSSIYLCSGQGTNEKLFFGSGTQLSVL.

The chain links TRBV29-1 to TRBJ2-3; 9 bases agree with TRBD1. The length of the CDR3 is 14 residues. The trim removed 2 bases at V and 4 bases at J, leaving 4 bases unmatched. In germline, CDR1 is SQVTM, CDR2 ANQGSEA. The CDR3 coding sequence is TGCAGCGTTGAACCGGGACAGGGATCAGATACGCAGTATTTT. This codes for CSVEPGQGSDTQYF.

Written as DNA, the CDR3 is TGCGCCAGCAGCCTCCAAGAAACCGGGGAGCTGTTTTTT. Amino acids: CASSLQETGELFF. The genes are TRBV5-1 and TRBJ2-2, with no clear D. Deletions cut 4 bases from V and 5 bases from J, with 9 bases between. Germline loops: CDR1 SGHRS, CDR2 YFSETQ. CDR3 length equals 13 residues.

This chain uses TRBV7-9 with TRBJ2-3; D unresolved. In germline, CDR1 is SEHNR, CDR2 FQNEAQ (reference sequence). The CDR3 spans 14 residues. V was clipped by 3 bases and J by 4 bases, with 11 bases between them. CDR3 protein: CASSFLGSPDTQYF. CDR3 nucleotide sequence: TGTGCCAGCAGCTTCCTTGGTTCACCAGATACGCAGTATTTT.

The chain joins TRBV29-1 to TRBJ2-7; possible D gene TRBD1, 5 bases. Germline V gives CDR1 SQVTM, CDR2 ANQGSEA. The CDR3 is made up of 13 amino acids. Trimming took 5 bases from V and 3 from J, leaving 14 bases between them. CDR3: CSVQGRQDYEQYF. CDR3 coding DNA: TGCAGCGTTCAGGGTCGCCAAGACTACGAGCAGTACTTC.

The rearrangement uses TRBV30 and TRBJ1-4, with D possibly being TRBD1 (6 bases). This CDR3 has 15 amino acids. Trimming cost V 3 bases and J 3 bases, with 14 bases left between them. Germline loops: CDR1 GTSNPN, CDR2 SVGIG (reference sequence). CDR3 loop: CAWRETGSPNEKLFF. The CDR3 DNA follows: TGTGCCTGGAGAGAAACAGGGTCGCCTAATGAAAAACTGTTTTTT.

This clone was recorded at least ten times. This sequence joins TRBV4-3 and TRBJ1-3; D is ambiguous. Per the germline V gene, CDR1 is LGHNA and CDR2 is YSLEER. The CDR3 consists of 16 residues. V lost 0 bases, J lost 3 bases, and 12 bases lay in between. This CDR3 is CASSQDLGFIGNTIYF. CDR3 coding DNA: TGCGCCAGCAGCCAAGATCTGGGGTTCATTGGAAACACCATATATTTT.

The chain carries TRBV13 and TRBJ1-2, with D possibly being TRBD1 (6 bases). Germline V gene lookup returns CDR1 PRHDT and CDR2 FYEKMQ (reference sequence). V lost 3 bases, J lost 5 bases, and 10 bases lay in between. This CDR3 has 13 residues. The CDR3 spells CASSFPGEYGYTF. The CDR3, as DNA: TGTGCCAGCAGCTTTCCAGGGGAATATGGCTACACCTTC.

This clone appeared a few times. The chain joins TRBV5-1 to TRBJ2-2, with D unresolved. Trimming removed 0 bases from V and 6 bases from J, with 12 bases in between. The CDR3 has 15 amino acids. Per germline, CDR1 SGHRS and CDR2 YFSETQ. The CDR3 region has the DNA TGCGCCAGCAGCTTGGCCACTGGACGGTCCGGGGAGCTGTTTTTT. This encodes CASSLATGRSGELFF.

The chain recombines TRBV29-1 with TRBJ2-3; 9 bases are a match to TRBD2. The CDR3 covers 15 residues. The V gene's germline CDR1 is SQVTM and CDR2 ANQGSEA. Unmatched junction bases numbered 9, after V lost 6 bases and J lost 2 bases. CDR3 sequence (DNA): TGCAGCGTCCGGGGGACTAGCAGAGACACAGATACGCAGTATTTT. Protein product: CSVRGTSRDTDTQYF.

CDR3 bases: TGTGCCAGCAGGGATGGGACTAGCTGGAAGACCCAGTACTTC. Its protein product is CASRDGTSWKTQYF. The genes are TRBV2 and TRBJ2-5; 9 nucleotides agree with TRBD2. V trimming: 6 bases; J trimming: 6 bases; junction bases outside the gene matches: 8. From germline, CDR1 is SNHLY and CDR2 FYNNEI. The CDR3 extends over 14 amino acids.

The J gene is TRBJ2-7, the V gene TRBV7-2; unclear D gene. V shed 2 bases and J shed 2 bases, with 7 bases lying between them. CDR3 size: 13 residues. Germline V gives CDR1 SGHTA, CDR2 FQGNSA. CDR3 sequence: CASSLSSPYEQYF. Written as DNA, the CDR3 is TGTGCCAGCAGCTTAAGTTCACCCTACGAGCAGTACTTC.

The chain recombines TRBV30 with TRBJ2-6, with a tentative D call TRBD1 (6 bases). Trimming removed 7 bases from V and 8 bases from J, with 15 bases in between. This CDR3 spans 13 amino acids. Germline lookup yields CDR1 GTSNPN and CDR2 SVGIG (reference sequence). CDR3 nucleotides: TGTGCCTCCCCCTATAGGGGGTCCAACGTCCTGACTTTC. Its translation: CASPYRGSNVLTF. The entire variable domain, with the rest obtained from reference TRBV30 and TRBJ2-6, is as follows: SQTIHQWPATLVQPVGSPLSLECTVEGTSNPNLYWYRQAAGRGLQLLFYSVGIGQISSEVPQNLSASRPQDRQFILSSKKLLLSDSGFYLCASPYRGSNVLTFGAGSRLTVL.

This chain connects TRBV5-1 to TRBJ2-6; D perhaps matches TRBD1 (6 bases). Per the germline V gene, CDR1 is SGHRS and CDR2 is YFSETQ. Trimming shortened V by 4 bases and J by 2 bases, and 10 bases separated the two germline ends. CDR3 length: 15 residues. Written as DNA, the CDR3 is TGCGCCAGCAGCATTACAGGGACTGGGGCCAACGTCCTGACTTTC. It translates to CASSITGTGANVLTF.

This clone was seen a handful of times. CDR3 residues: CASSGRPDGYQPQHF. The DNA of the CDR3 is TGTGCCAGCAGTGGCCGCCCCGACGGATATCAGCCCCAGCATTTT. V is TRBV6-1 and J is TRBJ1-5; D is unclear. CDR3 size: 15 residues. Trimming cost V 4 bases and J 5 bases, with 15 bases left between them. Germline V gives CDR1 MNHNS, CDR2 SASEGT.

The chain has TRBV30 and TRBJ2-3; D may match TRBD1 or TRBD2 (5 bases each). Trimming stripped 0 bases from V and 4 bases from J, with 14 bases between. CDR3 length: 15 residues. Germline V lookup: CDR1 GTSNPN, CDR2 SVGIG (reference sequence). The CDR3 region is CAWSVRDLLADTQYF. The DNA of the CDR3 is TGTGCCTGGAGTGTAAGGGACCTACTGGCAGATACGCAGTATTTT.

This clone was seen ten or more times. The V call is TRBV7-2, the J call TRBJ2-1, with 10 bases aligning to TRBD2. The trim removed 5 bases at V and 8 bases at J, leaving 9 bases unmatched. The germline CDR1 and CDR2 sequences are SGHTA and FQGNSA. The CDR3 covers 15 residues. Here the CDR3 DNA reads TGTGCCAGCAGCGTCTCTAGCGGGAGTCAGGATGAGCAGTTCTTC. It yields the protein CASSVSSGSQDEQFF. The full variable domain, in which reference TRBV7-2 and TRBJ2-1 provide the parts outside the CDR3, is GAGVSQSPSNKVTEKGKDVELRCDPISGHTALYWYRQSLGQGLEFLIYFQGNSAPDKSGLPSDRFSAERTGGSVSTLTIQRTQQEDSAVYLCASSVSSGSQDEQFFGPGTRLTVL.

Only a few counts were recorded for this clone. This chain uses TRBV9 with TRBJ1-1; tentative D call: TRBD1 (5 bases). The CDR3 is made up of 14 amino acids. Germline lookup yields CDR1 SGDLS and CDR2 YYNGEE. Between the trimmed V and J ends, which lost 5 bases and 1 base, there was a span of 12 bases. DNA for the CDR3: TGTGCCAGCAGAAGGGGCTGGGGGAACACTGAAGCTTTCTTT. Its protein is CASRRGWGNTEAFF.

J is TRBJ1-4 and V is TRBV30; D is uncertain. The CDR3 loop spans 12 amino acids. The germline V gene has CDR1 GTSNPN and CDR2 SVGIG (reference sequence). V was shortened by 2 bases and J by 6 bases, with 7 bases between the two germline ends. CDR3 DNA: TGTGCCTGGAGTACGGGATATGAAAAACTGTTTTTT. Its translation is CAWSTGYEKLFF.

The CDR3 reads CASSEDWTGELFF. The CDR3, as DNA: TGTGCCAGCAGTGAAGATTGGACCGGGGAGCTGTTTTTT. V and J are TRBV2 and TRBJ2-2; D is unresolved. Germline CDR1 reads SNHLY; CDR2 reads FYNNEI. The CDR3 has 13 residues. V lost 1 base and J lost 5, with 5 bases in between.

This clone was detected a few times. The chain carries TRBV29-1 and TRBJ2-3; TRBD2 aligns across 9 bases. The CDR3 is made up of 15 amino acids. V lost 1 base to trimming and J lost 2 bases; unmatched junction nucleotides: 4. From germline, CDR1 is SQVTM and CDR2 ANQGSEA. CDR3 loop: CSVEGLAASTDTQYF. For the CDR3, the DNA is TGCAGCGTTGAAGGACTAGCGGCATCCACAGATACGCAGTATTTT.

CDR3 residues: CASRPGGRLMVRAFF. CDR3 DNA sequence: TGTGCCAGTAGACCAGGGGGAAGATTAATGGTAAGAGCTTTCTTT. The chain carries TRBV19 and TRBJ1-1, with 7 bases lining up with TRBD1. CDR3 size: 15 residues. Trimming at V came to 6 bases and at J to 10 bases, leaving 17 bases not matched to a gene. The germline gives CDR1 LNHDA, CDR2 SQIVND (reference sequence).

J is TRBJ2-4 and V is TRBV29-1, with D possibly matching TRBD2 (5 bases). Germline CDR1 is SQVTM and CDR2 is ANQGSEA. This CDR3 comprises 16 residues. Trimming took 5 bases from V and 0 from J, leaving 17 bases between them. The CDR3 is CSVRGPGTLAKNIQYF. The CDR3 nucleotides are TGCAGCGTTCGAGGGCCGGGAACCCTAGCCAAAAACATTCAGTACTTC. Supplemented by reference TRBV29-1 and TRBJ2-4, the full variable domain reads SAVISQKPSRDICQRGTSLTIQCQVDSQVTMMFWYRQQPGQSLTLIATANQGSEATYESGFVIDKFPISRPNLTFSTLTVSNMSPEDSSIYLCSVRGPGTLAKNIQYFGAGTRLSVL.

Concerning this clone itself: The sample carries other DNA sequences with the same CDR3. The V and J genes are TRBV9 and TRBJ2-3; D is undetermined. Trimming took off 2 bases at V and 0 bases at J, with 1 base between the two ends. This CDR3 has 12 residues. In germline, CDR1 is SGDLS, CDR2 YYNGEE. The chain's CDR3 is CASSVSTDTQYF. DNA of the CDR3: TGTGCCAGCAGCGTTAGCACAGATACGCAGTATTTT.

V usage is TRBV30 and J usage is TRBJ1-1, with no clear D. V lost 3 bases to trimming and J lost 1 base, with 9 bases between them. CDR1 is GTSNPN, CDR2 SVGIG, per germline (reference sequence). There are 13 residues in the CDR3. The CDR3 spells CAWRPAWNTEAFF. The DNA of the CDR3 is TGTGCCTGGAGGCCCGCCTGGAACACTGAAGCTTTCTTT.

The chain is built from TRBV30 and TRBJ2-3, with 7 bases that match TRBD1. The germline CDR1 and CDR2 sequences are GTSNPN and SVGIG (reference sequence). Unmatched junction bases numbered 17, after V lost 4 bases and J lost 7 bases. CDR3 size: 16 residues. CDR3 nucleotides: TGTGCCTGGAAACCGCTTGGACAGGAAAAACCCAATACGCAGTATTTT. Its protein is CAWKPLGQEKPNTQYF.

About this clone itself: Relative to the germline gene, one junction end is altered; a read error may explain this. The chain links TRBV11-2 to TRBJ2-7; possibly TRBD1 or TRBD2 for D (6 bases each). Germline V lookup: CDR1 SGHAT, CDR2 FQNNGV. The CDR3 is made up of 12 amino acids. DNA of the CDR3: TGTGCCTGCAGGGGAGGCTCCTACGCGCAGTACTTC. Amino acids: CACRGGSYAQYF. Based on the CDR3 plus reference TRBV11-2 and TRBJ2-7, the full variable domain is EAGVAQSPRYKIIEKRQSVAFWCNPISGHATLYWYQQILGQGPKLLIQFQNNGVVDDSQLPKDRFSAERLKGVDSTLKIQPAKLEDSAVYLCACRGGSYAQYFGPGTRLTVT.

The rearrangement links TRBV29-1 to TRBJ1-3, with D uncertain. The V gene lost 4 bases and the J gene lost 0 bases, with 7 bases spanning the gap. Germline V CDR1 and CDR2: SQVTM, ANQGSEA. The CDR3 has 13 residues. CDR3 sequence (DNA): TGCAGCGTTGGGGAGTACTCTGGAAACACCATATATTTT. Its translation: CSVGEYSGNTIYF.